This entry describes one TCR beta chain. The antigen remains unidentified. Using immunoSEQ multiplex PCR, the repertoire was profiled, and TCRdb retains in-frame clones only, with some absent. The sample has just over 85,000 clones, just under 95% seen once. These data belong to a study of graft-versus-host responses after intestinal transplantation. Turning to the study itself: Induction using anti-thymocyte globulin, followed by tacrolimus and steroids for roughly 3 years, was given to all recipients. Study findings and constraints: Allografts of patients with graft-donor T cell macrochimerism showed high graft-versus-host to host-versus-graft clone ratios.

Trimming at V came to 4 bases and at J to 4 bases, leaving 5 bases not matched to a gene. The CDR3 is 14 amino acids. CDR1 and CDR2 (germline): SEHNR, FQNEAQ (reference sequence). The chain carries TRBV7-9 and TRBJ1-2; 8 bases fit TRBD1. The sample was unstimulated CD8+ T cells sorted from spleen or lymph node cells, taken before transplant. The clonotype originates from a human donor who was the organ donor for an intestinal transplant. The CDR3 reads CASSSTGEGYGYTF. CDR3 DNA sequence: TGTGCCAGCAGCTCGACAGGGGAGGGCTATGGCTACACCTTC. The whole variable domain, remainder taken from reference TRBV7-9 and TRBJ1-2, is DTGVSQNPRHKITKRGQNVTFRCDPISEHNRLYWYRQTLGQGPEFLTYFQNEAQLEKSRLLSDRFSAERPKGSFSTLEIQRTEQGDSAMYLCASSSTGEGYGYTFGSGTRLTVV.